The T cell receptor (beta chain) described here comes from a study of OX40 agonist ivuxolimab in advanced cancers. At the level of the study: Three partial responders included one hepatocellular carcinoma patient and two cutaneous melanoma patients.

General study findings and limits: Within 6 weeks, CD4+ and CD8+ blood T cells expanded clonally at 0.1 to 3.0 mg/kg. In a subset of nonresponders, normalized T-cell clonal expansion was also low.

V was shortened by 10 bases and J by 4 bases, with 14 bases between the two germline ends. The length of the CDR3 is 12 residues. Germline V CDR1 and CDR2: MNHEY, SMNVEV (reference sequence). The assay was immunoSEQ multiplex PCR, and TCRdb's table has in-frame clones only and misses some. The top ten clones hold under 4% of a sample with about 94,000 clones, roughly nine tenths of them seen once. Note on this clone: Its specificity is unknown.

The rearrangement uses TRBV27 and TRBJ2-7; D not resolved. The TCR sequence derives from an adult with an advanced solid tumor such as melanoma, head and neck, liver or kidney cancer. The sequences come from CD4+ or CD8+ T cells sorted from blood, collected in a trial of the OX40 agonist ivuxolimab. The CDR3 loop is CATAKSRYEQYF. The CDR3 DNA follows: TGTGCCACAGCAAAGTCTAGATACGAGCAGTACTTC.